Reported below is one T cell receptor (beta chain). Antigen specificity is unknown. The donors were part of the validation cohort of 95 to 150 subjects. That cohort was separate from the first cohort, which comprised 500 to 700 subjects. The sample belongs to a study of cytomegalovirus exposure and HLA in healthy donors. Overall study findings and caveats: Some public TCRs appeared in many individuals, while most sequences were rare. The study put some 150 TCR beta chains on its list as cytomegalovirus-associated.

The CDR3 totals 16 residues. CDR1 is SGHTA, CDR2 FQGNSA, per germline. V dropped 3 bases and J dropped 3; count of bases not matched to a gene: 8. TCRdb keeps only in-frame clones here, not all; method: immunoSEQ multiplex PCR. The data hold 150,000 to 200,000 clones, with 75% to 95% observed a single time. The sequencing sample was made of PBMCs. V usage is TRBV7-2 and J usage is TRBJ1-2; 9 positions agree with TRBD1. The TCR comes from a woman under 30 in good health and CMV-seropositive. DNA of the CDR3: TGTGCCAGCAGCTTTTTACCGGGACAGGGTGACTATGGCTACACCTTC. Translating gives CASSFLPGQGDYGYTF.